The rows below give T cell receptor beta chains drawn from one sample of a study of T cell changes during pregnancy in multiple sclerosis. Some clones are missing from TCRdb's copy, which holds only in-frame ones; the method was immunoSEQ multiplex PCR. This sample yields about 110,000 clones, of which roughly 90% are seen a single time; roughly 1.5% belongs to the top ten. Sequences were derived from peripheral blood, sampled after pregnancy. These receptors came from a female donor with multiple sclerosis, enrolled in a pregnancy study. Each CDR3 is given with its conserved first and last residue. The D gene is left open where the match is weak. Where a row states a size, it is once, few, many or the class of an expanded clone; other rows omit it.

TRBV18	.	TRBJ1-2	few	14	TGTGCCAGCTCACCACCCCAGGCCGGGAATGGCTACACCTTC	CASSPPQAGNGYTF
TRBV9	TRBD2	TRBJ2-3	.	14	TGTGCCAGCAGCGGAGCGGGGCGCACAGATACGCAGTATTTT	CASSGAGRTDTQYF
TRBV6-1	TRBD1	TRBJ1-2	.	15	TGTGCCAGCACCACGGACAGGGGGCCTAACTATGGCTACACCTTC	CASTTDRGPNYGYTF
TRBV9	TRBD2	TRBJ2-5	.	18	TGTGCCAGCAGCGTGTCACCGAGCGCCGGGACTAGTAAAGAGACCCAGTACTTC	CASSVSPSAGTSKETQYF
TRBV9	TRBD2	TRBJ2-1	.	17	TGTGCCAGCAGCCCCACGGGGGGAGCGGGGGCTTACAATGAGCAGTTCTTC	CASSPTGGAGAYNEQFF
TRBV9	.	TRBJ1-1	once	15	TGTGCCAGCAGCGTAGATCCGGGTTGGGACACTGAAGCTTTCTTT	CASSVDPGWDTEAFF
TRBV19	.	TRBJ1-2	.	15	TGTGCCAGTAGTATTTGGGGAGTGGTTGGCTATGGCTACACCTTC	CASSIWGVVGYGYTF
TRBV5-8	.	TRBJ2-7	.	14	TGTGCCAGCAGTTTCCGGGACAACACCTACGAGCAGTACTTC	CASSFRDNTYEQYF
TRBV5-1	TRBD1	TRBJ2-7	.	15	TGCGCCAGCAGCTTGTCGTCGACAGGGGGATCCGAGCAGTACTTC	CASSLSSTGGSEQYF
TRBV5-1	TRBD1	TRBJ1-4	.	16	TGCGCCAGCAGCCCAGGACAGGGCTCGTTGGATGAAAAACTGTTTTTT	CASSPGQGSLDEKLFF